Below are 23 T cell receptor beta chains sequenced from a single sample in a study of cytomegalovirus exposure and HLA in healthy donors (dated by TCRdb to about 2017). Library preparation was by the immunoSEQ multiplex PCR assay. TCRdb limited this immuneACCESS table to in-frame rearrangements with V and J called. A share of clones is missing; checked studies link under half to unresolved V genes, and the rest is unexplained. A total of 100,000 to 150,000 clones appear in this sample, 89% of them only once. Together, the top ten hold approximately 1.1% of the sample. Sequenced: PBMCs. Receptors were obtained from a woman aged 18-29 years in good health and CMV-seronegative.

V and J are TRBV7-9 and TRBJ1-1; no clear D. Trimming cost V 2 bases and J 5 bases, with 12 bases left between them. The germline CDR1 and CDR2 sequences are SEHNR and FQNEAQ (reference sequence). The CDR3 has 14 amino acids. CDR3 bases: TGTGCCAGCAGCTTACCGGAGGGTAGGACTGAAGCTTTCTTT. Translated: CASSLPEGRTEAFF.

The chain links TRBV27 to TRBJ2-1, with D unclear. Trimming stripped 5 bases from V and 8 bases from J, with 13 bases between. This CDR3 spans 13 amino acids. Germline loops: CDR1 MNHEY, CDR2 SMNVEV (reference sequence). In DNA form, the CDR3 reads TGTGCCAGCAGTCTGCAGGCTGGGTATGAGCAGTTCTTC. It translates to CASSLQAGYEQFF.

The V and J genes are TRBV7-8 and TRBJ2-1; 7 positions agree with TRBD1. The CDR3 length is 17 residues. V dropped 4 bases and J dropped 0; count of bases not matched to a gene: 9. Germline CDR1 reads SGHVS; CDR2 reads FQNEAQ. For the CDR3, the DNA is TGTGCCAGCAGCTCCTTCTATGGGGACAGCTCCTACAATGAGCAGTTCTTC. Translated: CASSSFYGDSSYNEQFF.

The CDR3 bases are TGTGCCAGCAGTGGGGGAGGGGAGAACACTGAAGCTTTCTTT. Residues: CASSGGGENTEAFF. This chain joins TRBV28 and TRBJ1-1, with D possibly TRBD1 on 5 matching bases. CDR3 length: 14 amino acids. Germline loops: CDR1 MDHEN, CDR2 SYDVKM. Trimming pared 5 bases from V and 1 base from J, leaving 11 bases between.

The rearrangement uses TRBV10-1 and TRBJ2-3; 9 nucleotides match TRBD2. CDR1 and CDR2 from the germline V gene are WNHNN and SYGVQD (reference sequence). CDR3 length: 17 amino acids. V trimming: 3 bases; J trimming: 6 bases; junction bases outside the gene matches: 13. The CDR3 DNA reads TGCGCCAGCAGTGAAGGACTAGCGATCGGAGGGGTTGATACGCAGTATTTT. Residues: CASSEGLAIGGVDTQYF.

The chain links TRBV11-2 to TRBJ2-5; 13 nucleotides agree with TRBD2. The CDR3 is made up of 17 amino acids. Trimming at V came to 4 bases and at J to 0 bases, leaving 5 bases not matched to a gene. Per germline, CDR1 SGHAT and CDR2 FQNNGV. CDR3: CASSSSLAGGYQETQYF. In DNA form, the CDR3 reads TGTGCCAGCAGCTCCTCACTAGCGGGGGGGTACCAAGAGACCCAGTACTTC.

The chain couples TRBV7-2 to TRBJ1-3, with D uncertain. Trimming cost V 4 bases and J 0 bases, with 7 bases left between them. In germline, CDR1 is SGHTA, CDR2 FQGNSA. The CDR3 contains 14 residues. In DNA, the CDR3 is TGTGCCAGCAGCTCTTACAGCTCTGGAAACACCATATATTTT. This codes for CASSSYSSGNTIYF.

The chain is built from TRBV2 and TRBJ1-3; unclear D gene. The germline CDR1 and CDR2 sequences are SNHLY and FYNNEI. The V end was cut by 3 bases, the J end by 4 bases, with 10 bases between. The CDR3 totals 14 residues. The CDR3 DNA follows: TGTGCCAGCAGTGACCCTACAGCAGGAAACACCATATATTTT. Its protein product is CASSDPTAGNTIYF.

The J gene is TRBJ2-7, the V gene TRBV27, with 12 bases identical to TRBD1. V lost 4 bases to trimming and J lost 7 bases; unmatched junction nucleotides: 14. CDR1 and CDR2 from the germline V gene are MNHEY and SMNVEV (reference sequence). This CDR3 comprises 17 residues. CDR3 sequence (DNA): TGTGCCAGCAGTTCTCTCTACCGGGACAGGGGGCTACGTGAGCAGTACGTC. Its translation is CASSSLYRDRGLREQYV.

CDR3 in DNA: TGTGCCAGCAGTTTATCGTCTTCAGAGGCCTACGAGCAGTACTTC. The encoded protein is CASSLSSSEAYEQYF. The chain employs TRBV27 and TRBJ2-7; D not resolved. The CDR3 totals 15 residues. Germline lookup yields CDR1 MNHEY and CDR2 SMNVEV (reference sequence). The V and J ends lost 0 bases and 2 bases respectively, with 11 bases between them.

This chain uses TRBV7-6 with TRBJ1-4; 7 bases agree with TRBD1. The CDR3 is made up of 14 amino acids. Germline CDR1 reads SGHVS; CDR2 reads FNYEAQ. V gave up 4 bases and J gave up 2 bases; unmatched junction bases: 1. In DNA, the CDR3 is TGTGCCAGCAGCTCGACAGGGACTAATGAAAAACTGTTTTTT. Translating gives CASSSTGTNEKLFF.

J is TRBJ2-7 and V is TRBV28, with 9 bases aligning to TRBD1. V lost 6 bases to trimming and J lost 5 bases; unmatched junction nucleotides: 8. Germline lookup yields CDR1 MDHEN and CDR2 SYDVKM. CDR3 length: 14 amino acids. The CDR3 loop is CASSGTGRSDEQYV. Written as DNA, the CDR3 is TGTGCCAGCAGCGGGACAGGGAGATCGGACGAGCAGTACGTC.

CDR3 protein: CASRQMGQASAEAFF. The CDR3 region has the DNA TGTGCCAGCAGGCAAATGGGACAGGCGAGCGCTGAAGCTTTCTTT. This sequence joins TRBV6-5 and TRBJ1-1; 8 bases fit TRBD1. The CDR3 extends over 15 amino acids. Germline V gives CDR1 MNHEY, CDR2 SVGAGI. Losses at the gene ends were 6 bases for V and 6 bases for J; bases not matched to a gene: 12.

V usage is TRBV7-9 and J usage is TRBJ2-7; maybe TRBD2 (5 bases). V dropped 3 bases and J dropped 2 bases, with 14 bases sitting between them. This CDR3 comprises 15 residues. The germline CDR1 and CDR2 sequences are SEHNR and FQNEAQ (reference sequence). In DNA form, the CDR3 reads TGTGCCAGCAGCTTGGGAGACCTTGACACCTACGAGCAGTACTTC. As protein: CASSLGDLDTYEQYF.

This chain links TRBV30 with TRBJ2-7, with unresolved D. The ends were cut back, 0 bases at V and 2 bases at J, with 14 bases in the middle. Germline CDR1 is GTSNPN and CDR2 is SVGIG (reference sequence). This CDR3 spans 15 amino acids. The CDR3 region is CAWSVRVGVPYEQYV. The CDR3 bases are TGTGCCTGGAGTGTACGAGTAGGAGTCCCCTACGAGCAGTACGTC.

This clone was observed once. The gene calls are TRBV10-1 and TRBJ2-3; no definite D call. This CDR3 has 15 residues. V lost 2 bases to trimming and J lost 6 bases, with 15 bases between them. In germline, CDR1 is WNHNN, CDR2 SYGVQD (reference sequence). CDR3 sequence reads: CASSEQGKERDTQYF. As DNA, the CDR3 is TGCGCCAGCAGTGAGCAAGGAAAGGAGAGGGATACGCAGTATTTT.

The V call is TRBV28, the J call TRBJ1-5, with TRBD1 as a possible D gene (5 bases). CDR1 and CDR2 from the germline V gene are MDHEN and SYDVKM. With 6 bases removed from V and 6 bases from J, the gap between germline ends came to 18 bases. The CDR3 sequence is 15 residues long. The CDR3 bases are TGTGCCAGCAGCCCCCCTACCGACAGCTTTCAGCCCCAGCATTTT. Amino acids: CASSPPTDSFQPQHF.

CDR3 region: CASSSASGESPLHF. CDR3 in DNA: TGTGCCAGCAGCTCGGCCTCCGGGGAATCACCCCTCCACTTT. The chain combines TRBV5-4 with TRBJ1-6, with D hard to call. Germline V gene lookup returns CDR1 SGHNT and CDR2 YYREEE (reference sequence). The CDR3 is made up of 14 amino acids. Trimming pared 3 bases from V and 10 bases from J, leaving 14 bases between.

The table lists this clone with a few counts. The J gene is TRBJ1-1, the V gene TRBV10-3; TRBD1 matches 9 bases. CDR1 ENHRY and CDR2 SYGVKD come from the germline V gene. Trimming at V came to 2 bases and at J to 4 bases, leaving 2 bases not matched to a gene. The CDR3 has 14 amino acids. The CDR3 sequence is CAISEGQGITEAFF. As DNA, the CDR3 is TGTGCCATCAGTGAGGGACAGGGGATCACTGAAGCTTTCTTT.

This chain joins TRBV6-5 and TRBJ1-2; D remains unclear. Germline lookup yields CDR1 MNHEY and CDR2 SVGAGI. V was shortened by 6 bases and J by 3 bases, with 11 bases between the two germline ends. This CDR3 has 13 amino acids. DNA for the CDR3: TGTGCCAGCAGCCTTGGAGAGCACTATGGCTACACCTTC. Amino acids: CASSLGEHYGYTF.

CDR3 in amino acids: CASSLANQPQHF. CDR3 sequence (DNA): TGTGCCAGCAGTTTGGCCAATCAGCCCCAGCATTTT. The chain employs TRBV28 and TRBJ1-5; D is unclear. V lost 3 bases and J lost 3, with 3 bases in between. The CDR3 loop spans 12 amino acids. CDR1 is MDHEN and CDR2 is SYDVKM in the germline V gene.

The J gene is TRBJ2-7, the V gene TRBV11-2; no reliable D call. The CDR3 sequence is 11 residues long. CDR1 SGHAT and CDR2 FQNNGV come from the germline V gene. Trimming cost V 0 bases and J 9 bases, with 6 bases left between them. CDR3: CASSLDTRQYV. The DNA of the CDR3 is TGTGCCAGCAGCTTAGATACGAGGCAGTACGTC.

V gene TRBV7-9 combines with J gene TRBJ1-1; 8 bases fit TRBD1. CDR3 size: 14 residues. Germline CDR1 and CDR2: SEHNR and FQNEAQ (reference sequence). V shed 5 bases and J 5 bases; nucleotides not matched to a gene: 7. CDR3 DNA sequence: TGTGCCAGCAGCCGTGGGACAGGATTAACTGAAGCTTTCTTT. Its translation: CASSRGTGLTEAFF.